The 9 T cell receptor beta chains below all came from one sample that was sequenced in a study of OX40 agonist ivuxolimab in advanced cancers. Library method: the immunoSEQ multiplex PCR assay. The source is immuneACCESS, and TCRdb retained only in-frame sequences with V and J called. Part of the clones is not carried over; for the studies checked, unresolved V genes explain less than half of this, and the remainder is unexplained. The sample table contains more than 75,000 clones; only one count was recorded for roughly 86% of them. The ten largest clones take up 0.99% of the sample. Sequenced here: CD4+ or CD8+ T cells sorted from blood, sampled in a trial of the OX40 agonist ivuxolimab. Receptor source: an adult with an advanced solid tumor such as melanoma, head and neck, liver or kidney cancer.

The chain couples TRBV7-2 to TRBJ2-5, with no clear D. The V and J ends lost 5 bases and 4 bases respectively, with 14 bases between them. This CDR3 is built from 14 residues. Germline V gene data show CDR1 as SGHTA and CDR2 as FQGNSA. CDR3 in amino acids: CASSPTGWGETQYF. DNA for the CDR3: TGTGCCAGCAGCCCCACGGGTTGGGGAGAGACCCAGTACTTC.

The rearrangement joins TRBV11-3 to TRBJ2-3; a possible D gene is TRBD1 (6 bases). CDR1 and CDR2 (germline): SGHNT, YENEEA. This CDR3 comprises 14 residues. The germline V and J ends were trimmed by 3 bases and 0 bases, with 7 bases remaining between them. The CDR3, as DNA: TGTGCCAGCAGCTTCGGACAGAGCACAGATACGCAGTATTTT. Protein: CASSFGQSTDTQYF.

J is TRBJ1-2 and V is TRBV6-5; no definite D call. Germline V lookup: CDR1 MNHEY, CDR2 SVGAGI. Trimming took off 6 bases at V and 2 bases at J, with 13 bases between the two ends. This CDR3 comprises 14 residues. CDR3 region: CASSSHTKNYGYTF. The DNA of the CDR3 is TGTGCCAGCAGCTCCCACACCAAGAACTATGGCTACACCTTC.

The gene calls are TRBV5-4 and TRBJ2-7, with D uncertain. V dropped 1 base and J dropped 2 bases, with 7 bases sitting between them. CDR3 length: 13 residues. Germline V gives CDR1 SGHNT, CDR2 YYREEE (reference sequence). The CDR3 region is CASSLTQTYEQYF. In DNA, the CDR3 is TGTGCCAGCAGCTTGACCCAGACCTACGAGCAGTACTTC.

The J gene is TRBJ2-3, the V gene TRBV7-9; TRBD2 matches at 7 bases. V lost 1 base, J lost 2 bases, and 9 bases stayed unmatched. Germline CDR1 reads SEHNR; CDR2 reads FQNEAQ (reference sequence). CDR3 size: 17 residues. This chain's CDR3 is CASSLGSGTTNTDTQYF. In DNA, the CDR3 is TGTGCCAGCAGCTTAGGCTCTGGGACTACGAACACAGATACGCAGTATTTT.

The chain joins TRBV27 to TRBJ2-3, with D perhaps TRBD2 (6 bases). V lost 5 bases, J lost 3 bases, and 18 bases lay in between. Germline CDR1 is MNHEY and CDR2 is SMNVEV (reference sequence). The CDR3 loop spans 16 amino acids. This chain's CDR3 is CASSKGGNRYTDTQYF. In DNA, the CDR3 is TGTGCCAGCAGTAAAGGAGGGAATAGGTATACAGATACGCAGTATTTT.

The V and J genes are TRBV7-9 and TRBJ2-1, with D uncertain. V lost 2 bases, J lost 0 bases, and 8 bases lay in between. The germline V gene encodes CDR1 SEHNR and CDR2 FQNEAQ (reference sequence). The CDR3 sequence is 15 residues long. As DNA, the CDR3 is TGTGCCAGCAGCTTAAGTGAAAACTCCTACAATGAGCAGTTCTTC. Translated: CASSLSENSYNEQFF.

This chain uses TRBV14 with TRBJ1-2, with 8 bases fitting TRBD1. The CDR3 is 12 amino acids. V gave up 4 bases and J gave up 12 bases; unmatched junction bases: 7. The germline V gene has CDR1 SGHDN and CDR2 FVKESK. The CDR3 protein is CASSLGQGGNTF. The CDR3 bases are TGTGCCAGCAGCCTTGGACAGGGTGGAAACACCTTC.

The rearrangement joins TRBV29-1 to TRBJ2-7; 11 nucleotides align to TRBD1. This CDR3 is 13 amino acids long. In germline, CDR1 is SQVTM, CDR2 ANQGSEA. The CDR3 reads CSSWTGGRNEQYF. DNA of the CDR3: TGCAGTTCCTGGACAGGGGGCAGGAACGAGCAGTACTTC.